This record covers a single TCR beta chain. Its antigen is currently unknown. CDR3 length equals 12 residues. Germline values: CDR1 SQVTM, CDR2 ANQGSEA. This sample stems from a study of shared clonotypes between healthy human individuals. General study results and limits: Collection of samples was limited to blood; tissue repertoires likely differ.

The method was immunoSEQ multiplex PCR; TCRdb's version includes in-frame clones alone and lacks a portion of them. This repertoire shows roughly 2.2 million clones, just under 95% found once; its top ten account for 0.37%. The chain links TRBV29-1 to TRBJ1-2, with D unresolved. This sequence originates from a man aged 18 to 30 in good health. Some clones in this sample may be carry-over from other donors' samples. Sequenced input: naive CD4+ T cells from PBMCs. Subset meaning: CD45RA+ positively selected. The CDR3 nucleotides are TGCATGTGTGCGGTCCCTAACTATGGCTACACCTTC. It encodes CMCAVPNYGYTF.